Each of the 18 T cell receptor beta chains below was sequenced from the same sample in a study of post-analysis software for immune sequencing data. Built from TCR beta cDNA, the libraries had unique molecular identifiers in them. TCRdb analysed the PCR reads with MiXCR anew, one entry per CDR3 protein. The table shows roughly 620,000 distinct CDR3 sequences, with 40% to 50% occurring only once. Overall study results and limits: About 5 TRBV segments (TRBV5-6, TRBV5-1 and TRBV20-1 among them) occurred more frequently in patients than in controls.

For these receptors, no antigen is known. Specimen: blood. These receptors all come from a girl between 5 and 17 years old with multiple sclerosis.

The chain joins TRBV7-9 to TRBJ2-1; D unclear. The CDR3 runs to 12 residues. Germline CDR1 is SEHNR and CDR2 is FQNEAQ (reference sequence). Trimming cost V 5 bases and J 10 bases, with 12 bases left between them. In DNA, the CDR3 is TGTGCCAGCAGCCAAACGGTCTACGAGCAGTTCTTC. Translation gives CASSQTVYEQFF.

This clonotype was detected a few times. This chain links TRBV7-8 with TRBJ1-5; no firm D call. The V and J ends lost 1 base and 0 bases respectively, with 10 bases between them. The CDR3 length is 16 residues. Germline assignment: CDR1 SGHVS and CDR2 FQNEAQ. Here the CDR3 reads CASSLGLSYSNQPQHF. The CDR3 DNA is TGTGCCAGCAGCTTAGGGCTCTCCTATAGCAATCAGCCCCAGCATTTT.

V gene TRBV20-1 combines with J gene TRBJ2-4; possible D gene TRBD2, 5 bases. The V end lost 3 bases, the J end lost 6 bases, and 6 bases lay between the germline ends. This CDR3 has 11 residues. Germline CDR1 DFQATT, CDR2 SNEGSKA (reference sequence). In DNA, the CDR3 is TGCAGTGCTAGGGGAGCAAACATTCAGTACTTC. Translation gives CSARGANIQYF.

This chain connects TRBV29-1 to TRBJ2-7, with 10 bases identical to TRBD2. V was clipped by 1 base and J by 2 bases; unmatched bases: 8. Germline CDR1 reads SQVTM; CDR2 reads ANQGSEA. This CDR3 has 16 amino acids. CDR3 in DNA: TGCAGCGTTGAAGTGAGCGGGAGGGCACATACCTACGAGCAGTACTTC. This gives the protein CSVEVSGRAHTYEQYF.

This sequence joins TRBV27 and TRBJ1-1; D might be TRBD1 (5 bases). Germline assignment: CDR1 MNHEY and CDR2 SMNVEV (reference sequence). The CDR3 totals 18 residues. V lost 4 bases to trimming and J lost 0 bases, with 21 bases between them. The CDR3 is CASSSTGALTDMNTEAFF. The CDR3 bases are TGTGCCAGCAGTTCAACCGGAGCCTTGACGGACATGAACACTGAAGCTTTCTTT.

CDR3: CSVIGTGVFYEQYF. The CDR3 coding sequence is TGCAGCGTGATTGGGACAGGGGTTTTCTACGAGCAGTACTTC. The V gene is TRBV29-1, the J gene TRBJ2-7, with 10 positions matching TRBD1. Unmatched junction bases numbered 8, after V lost 6 bases and J lost 3 bases. This CDR3 region has 14 residues. Germline loops: CDR1 SQVTM, CDR2 ANQGSEA.

The chain combines TRBV20-1 with TRBJ2-5; 7 bases fit TRBD1. J gave up 4 bases and V 5 bases, and 7 bases lay outside the gene matches. The germline gives CDR1 DFQATT, CDR2 SNEGSKA (reference sequence). The CDR3 runs to 13 residues. In nucleotides, the CDR3 is TGCAGTGCTCTTACAGGGGAGAGAGAGACCCAGTACTTC. This sequence encodes CSALTGERETQYF.

The rearrangement joins TRBV7-9 to TRBJ2-6; no definite D call. The V end lost 2 bases, the J end lost 0 bases, and 8 bases lay between the germline ends. The CDR3 is made up of 16 amino acids. Germline CDR1 and CDR2: SEHNR and FQNEAQ (reference sequence). The CDR3 DNA reads as TGTGCCAGCAGCTTACATCCTCCCTCTGGGGCCAACGTCCTGACTTTC. Its protein product is CASSLHPPSGANVLTF.

This clonotype was picked up a small number of times. The chain joins TRBV20-1 to TRBJ2-3; D is unresolved. The CDR3 extends over 13 amino acids. The V end lost 4 bases, the J end lost 0 bases, and 8 bases lay between the germline ends. Germline V gives CDR1 DFQATT, CDR2 SNEGSKA (reference sequence). CDR3 coding DNA: TGCAGTGCTATCTTGCTTAGCACAGATACGCAGTATTTT. This translates into CSAILLSTDTQYF.

V and J are TRBV29-1 and TRBJ2-7; the D gene is possibly TRBD1 (5 bases). This CDR3 spans 15 amino acids. Trimming removed 1 base from V and 0 bases from J, with 13 bases in between. From germline, CDR1 is SQVTM and CDR2 ANQGSEA. CDR3 sequence reads: CSVEGQGRSSYEQYF. The CDR3 DNA reads as TGCAGCGTTGAAGGGCAGGGAAGGAGCTCCTACGAGCAGTACTTC.

The chain carries TRBV5-6 and TRBJ1-1; no definite D call. CDR3 length: 13 residues. The germline CDR1 and CDR2 sequences are SGHDT and YYEEEE. V was cut by 2 bases and J by 0 bases, with 5 bases left in between. Here the CDR3 reads CASSFPMNTEAFF. CDR3 DNA sequence: TGTGCCAGCAGCTTCCCAATGAACACTGAAGCTTTCTTT.

This clonotype was detected only a few times. The rearrangement links TRBV20-1 to TRBJ2-1; D call uncertain. The CDR3 is 18 residues long. Trimming took 0 bases from V and 0 from J, leaving 18 bases between them. CDR1 DFQATT and CDR2 SNEGSKA come from the germline V gene (reference sequence). CDR3 nucleotide sequence: TGCAGTGCTAGAGATGACTCTAACTGGAAAAGCTCCTACAATGAGCAGTTCTTC. Translating it yields CSARDDSNWKSSYNEQFF.

This clonotype was seen more than once but under ten times. This chain links TRBV20-1 with TRBJ2-5; D is ambiguous. The germline gives CDR1 DFQATT, CDR2 SNEGSKA (reference sequence). V was shortened by 7 bases and J by 5 bases, with 14 bases between the two germline ends. CDR3 size: 12 residues. CDR3 sequence (DNA): TGCAGTGTCACCACCGGCCGGGAGACCCAGTACTTC. This codes for CSVTTGRETQYF.

This chain links TRBV9 with TRBJ2-2; D remains unclear. V lost 4 bases to trimming and J lost 0 bases, with 7 bases between them. Germline-derived CDR1 and CDR2 are SGDLS and YYNGEE. The CDR3 length is 14 residues. The CDR3 protein is CASSLLANTGELFF. DNA for the CDR3: TGTGCCAGCAGCCTCTTAGCGAACACCGGGGAGCTGTTTTTT.

Concerning this clonotype: At one end the junction does not follow the germline gene, possibly because of a read error. The chain links TRBV7-2 to TRBJ2-7, with TRBD1 matching 10 bases. The J call may not be correct, given that the DNA end is closer to TRBJ2-5. Germline V gene lookup returns CDR1 SGHTA and CDR2 FQGNSA. The CDR3 spans 14 residues. In DNA, the CDR3 is TGTGCCGGCAGCTTAGACAGGGGGCACAAGACCCAGTACTTC. Its translation: CAGSLDRGHKTQYF.

In its sample, this clonotype was seen a few times. This chain connects TRBV11-2 to TRBJ2-3; D is undetermined. This CDR3 region has 13 residues. The germline CDR1 and CDR2 sequences are SGHAT and FQNNGV. V lost 8 bases and J lost 2, with 11 bases in between. CDR3 nucleotide sequence: TGTGCCAGCCGACCCGCGACCACAGATACGCAGTATTTT. Its protein is CASRPATTDTQYF. Full variable domain (rest looked up from reference TRBV11-2 and TRBJ2-3): EAGVAQSPRYKIIEKRQSVAFWCNPISGHATLYWYQQILGQGPKLLIQFQNNGVVDDSQLPKDRFSAERLKGVDSTLKIQPAKLEDSAVYLCASRPATTDTQYFGPGTRLTVL.

V usage is TRBV6-5 and J usage is TRBJ2-5, with TRBD2 matching 8 bases. The closer fit of TRBJ2-7 to the DNA end suggests the J call may be wrong. Per the germline V gene, CDR1 is MNHEY and CDR2 is SVGAGI. The CDR3 runs to 15 residues. The CDR3 bases are TGTGCCAGCAGTTACTCCGCGGGAGGTGCCTACGAGCAGTACTTC. Its translation is CASSYSAGGAYEQYF.

V and J are TRBV7-9 and TRBJ1-6; D ambiguous. The ends were cut back, 3 bases at V and 7 bases at J, with 7 bases in the middle. Germline V CDR1 and CDR2: SEHNR, FQNEAQ (reference sequence). The CDR3 has 13 residues. The CDR3 region has the DNA TGTGCCAGCAGCTTCGACCCGAATTCACCCCTCCACTTT. The encoded protein is CASSFDPNSPLHF.